Below are 23 T cell receptor beta chains sequenced from a single sample in a study of T-cell reconstitution after alpha-beta-depleted transplantation in children. Unique molecular identifiers were built into the TCRbeta library. TCRdb fed the PCR reads into MiXCR, producing one record per CDR3 protein. The sample includes around 500,000 distinct CDR3 sequences, 20% to 25% seen only once; the top ten take about 14%. The sequenced sample was PBMCs, mostly from graft donor cells, obtained 360 days after TCRalphabeta/CD19-depleted stem cell transplant. The receptors shown here come from a boy under two years old who had a stem cell transplant for acute myeloid leukemia, so the T cells may come from the graft donor.

Only one count was recorded for this clonotype. The genes are TRBV20-1 and TRBJ2-3; possibly TRBD2 for D (6 bases). Germline CDR1 reads DFQATT; CDR2 reads SNEGSKA (reference sequence). The CDR3 runs 16 residues. The V end was cut by 6 bases, the J end by 2 bases, with 21 bases between. The CDR3 sequence: CSAVYGGLFLTDTQYF. DNA for the CDR3: TGCAGTGCCGTTTACGGGGGACTTTTTCTCACAGATACGCAGTATTTT.

The CDR3 loop reads CARVVTHYEQYV. CDR3 coding DNA: TGCGCCAGGGTAGTAACTCACTACGAGCAGTACGTC. The chain combines TRBV5-1 with TRBJ2-7; the D is unclear. The germline gives CDR1 SGHRS, CDR2 YFSETQ. The V end was cut by 8 bases, the J end by 3 bases, with 12 bases between. CDR3 length: 12 residues.

This clonotype showed up just a few times. This rearrangement joins TRBV4-2 to TRBJ2-7; tentatively, D is TRBD1 (6 bases). The CDR3 is 14 residues long. The germline V gene encodes CDR1 LGHNA and CDR2 YNFKEQ. V was pared by 0 bases and J by 7 bases, with 13 bases between. CDR3 in amino acids: CASSQDTGWGEQYV. The CDR3 DNA reads as TGTGCCAGCAGCCAAGATACAGGGTGGGGGGAGCAGTACGTC.

The sample holds a few counts of this clonotype. The rearrangement joins TRBV29-1 to TRBJ1-1; perhaps TRBD1 as D (6 bases). Germline assignment: CDR1 SQVTM and CDR2 ANQGSEA. Trimming took off 2 bases at V and 1 base at J, with 20 bases between the two ends. The CDR3 extends over 17 amino acids. Here the CDR3 DNA reads TGCAGCGTTGAAAGGCGGCCCACGAGGGGGAAGAACACTGAAGCTTTCTTT. As protein: CSVERRPTRGKNTEAFF.

This clonotype occurred many times. The chain combines TRBV4-2 with TRBJ2-1; 8 bases map to TRBD2. Unmatched junction bases numbered 2, after V lost 4 bases and J lost 0 bases. CDR3 length: 15 residues. Germline V lookup: CDR1 LGHNA, CDR2 YNFKEQ. The CDR3 nucleotides are TGTGCCAGCAGCCTAAGCGGGAGCTCCTACAATGAGCAGTTCTTC. Encoded protein: CASSLSGSSYNEQFF.

The gene calls are TRBV13 and TRBJ2-4; perhaps TRBD2 as D (6 bases). Per the germline V gene, CDR1 is PRHDT and CDR2 is FYEKMQ (reference sequence). Trimming stripped 5 bases from V and 0 bases from J, with 14 bases between. This CDR3 is 16 amino acids long. The CDR3 region has the DNA TGTGCCAGCAGCGTGCGGGACTTTCAAGCCAAAAACATTCAGTACTTC. Translating it yields CASSVRDFQAKNIQYF.

The chain combines TRBV20-1 with TRBJ2-5; D call uncertain. The CDR3 consists of 15 residues. V dropped 2 bases and J dropped 5 bases, with 18 bases sitting between them. Germline V gene lookup returns CDR1 DFQATT and CDR2 SNEGSKA (reference sequence). The CDR3 nucleotides are TGCAGTGCTAGACCAACAAGGTTTCTCCGGGAGACCCAGTACTTC. Translation: CSARPTRFLRETQYF.

This clonotype occurred a few times. J is TRBJ1-2 and V is TRBV20-1, with D maybe TRBD1 (5 bases). The V end was cut by 1 base, the J end by 3 bases, with 12 bases between. Germline CDR1 is DFQATT and CDR2 is SNEGSKA (reference sequence). This CDR3 contains 14 residues. The CDR3 region is CSARAGTWDYGYTF. DNA of the CDR3: TGCAGTGCTAGAGCAGGGACTTGGGACTATGGCTACACCTTC.

This clonotype was seen repeatedly, ten times or more. The chain joins TRBV6-1 to TRBJ2-6, with D perhaps TRBD1 (5 bases). Germline CDR1 is MNHNS and CDR2 is SASEGT. The V end lost 6 bases, the J end lost 0 bases, and 9 bases lay between the germline ends. CDR3 length: 15 amino acids. CDR3 coding DNA: TGTGCCAGCAGGGACACCGGCTCTGGGGCCAACGTCCTGACTTTC. This codes for CASRDTGSGANVLTF.

This clonotype turned up a few times. The chain links TRBV20-1 to TRBJ2-5; D unclear. Trimming stripped 5 bases from V and 6 bases from J, with 13 bases between. Germline values: CDR1 DFQATT, CDR2 SNEGSKA (reference sequence). The CDR3 loop spans 12 amino acids. The CDR3 nucleotides are TGCAGTGCTTCACCAGAAACGAAGACCCAGTACTTC. Protein sequence: CSASPETKTQYF.

In this sample, this clonotype turned up a few times. CDR3 in DNA: TGTGCCAGCAGCTTACAGGGAGGTGGGCTATCCTACAATGAGCAGTTCTTC. It codes for CASSLQGGGLSYNEQFF. The chain joins TRBV7-2 to TRBJ2-1, with D perhaps matching TRBD2 (6 bases). Trimming removed 2 bases at V and 1 base at J, with 15 bases between. Germline assignment: CDR1 SGHTA and CDR2 FQGNSA. This CDR3 is 17 amino acids long.

This clonotype was detected ten times or more. The gene calls are TRBV29-1 and TRBJ2-1; 8 nucleotides align to TRBD2. V shed 0 bases, J shed 6 bases, and the junction held 1 base outside the gene matches. Germline CDR1 is SQVTM and CDR2 is ANQGSEA. The CDR3 contains 13 residues. The CDR3 DNA reads TGCAGCGTTGAAGATGCGGGGGGCAATGAGCAGTTCTTC. It yields the protein CSVEDAGGNEQFF.

In its sample, this clonotype was seen a few times. This chain connects TRBV20-1 to TRBJ2-1; TRBD2 aligns across 12 bases. CDR1 DFQATT and CDR2 SNEGSKA come from the germline V gene (reference sequence). The CDR3 runs to 15 residues. J gave up 6 bases and V 5 bases, and 8 bases lay outside the gene matches. CDR3 in amino acids: CSADPTSGGSNEQFF. The CDR3 DNA reads as TGCAGTGCTGACCCGACTAGCGGGGGTTCCAATGAGCAGTTCTTC.

This clonotype was detected many times. The V call is TRBV5-5, the J call TRBJ1-4; TRBD1 is a possible D gene (5 bases). This CDR3 comprises 16 residues. Germline V lookup: CDR1 SGHKS, CDR2 YYEKEE (reference sequence). The V end lost 5 bases, the J end lost 4 bases, and 18 bases lay between the germline ends. The CDR3 DNA reads as TGTGCCAGCAGTTTTGCCTCCCAGGGAGGTAATGAAAAACTGTTTTTT. It yields the protein CASSFASQGGNEKLFF.

This chain connects TRBV20-1 to TRBJ2-3, with D perhaps matching TRBD1 (5 bases). Between the trimmed V and J ends, which lost 3 bases and 2 bases, there was a span of 12 bases. This CDR3 spans 14 amino acids. The V gene's germline CDR1 is DFQATT and CDR2 SNEGSKA (reference sequence). The CDR3 sequence: CSASPQVFTDTQYF. CDR3 nucleotides: TGCAGTGCTAGCCCACAGGTCTTCACAGATACGCAGTATTTT.

The chain employs TRBV9 and TRBJ1-6; 8 bases map to TRBD1. Trimming at V came to 1 base and at J to 7 bases, leaving 7 bases not matched to a gene. The CDR3 length is 16 residues. CDR1 and CDR2 from the germline V gene are SGDLS and YYNGEE. DNA for the CDR3: TGTGCCAGCAGCGTACTTTCTGGGACAGGAAATTCACCCCTCCACTTT. Translation gives CASSVLSGTGNSPLHF.

This clonotype was counted a few times. The chain joins TRBV20-1 to TRBJ2-7, with 9 positions matching TRBD1. V was clipped by 2 bases and J by 5 bases; unmatched bases: 7. Germline V gene lookup returns CDR1 DFQATT and CDR2 SNEGSKA (reference sequence). This CDR3 comprises 14 residues. This CDR3 is CSARPGQGGDEQYF. The CDR3, as DNA: TGCAGTGCTAGACCGGGACAGGGTGGAGACGAGCAGTACTTC.

This clonotype was found many times. The chain recombines TRBV5-1 with TRBJ2-5; D possibly corresponds to TRBD2 (6 bases). V was cut by 3 bases and J by 2 bases, with 11 bases left in between. The CDR3 consists of 14 residues. The V gene's germline CDR1 is SGHRS and CDR2 YFSETQ. CDR3 residues: CASSSPGVQETQYF. The CDR3 DNA follows: TGCGCCAGCAGCTCCCCGGGAGTACAAGAGACCCAGTACTTC.

Ten or more counts support this clonotype. CDR3 sequence: CASRKAPGYGYTF. The CDR3 coding sequence is TGCGCCAGCAGGAAGGCCCCTGGGTATGGCTACACCTTC. The chain couples TRBV5-1 to TRBJ1-2; D is undetermined. This CDR3 comprises 13 residues. Per germline, CDR1 SGHRS and CDR2 YFSETQ. Trimming removed 5 bases from V and 5 bases from J, with 13 bases in between.

At least ten counts were recorded for this clonotype. The V and J genes are TRBV6-5 and TRBJ2-1; weak D call: TRBD2 (5 bases). Trimming removed 7 bases from V and 0 bases from J, with 10 bases in between. From germline, CDR1 is MNHEY and CDR2 SVGAGI. The CDR3 runs to 14 residues. This CDR3 reads CASKEGSSYNEQFF. CDR3 nucleotides: TGTGCCAGCAAAGAGGGAAGCTCCTACAATGAGCAGTTCTTC.

In DNA form, the CDR3 reads TGCGCCAGCAGCCAAGGTTGGGACAGTACCTACGAGCAGTACTTC. Its translation is CASSQGWDSTYEQYF. This sequence joins TRBV4-3 and TRBJ2-7, with 7 bases matching TRBD1. V dropped 1 base and J dropped 2; count of bases not matched to a gene: 5. The CDR3 extends over 15 amino acids. Germline values: CDR1 LGHNA, CDR2 YSLEER.

This clonotype was recorded at least ten times. The chain couples TRBV20-1 to TRBJ1-1; 7 nucleotides match TRBD1. This CDR3 contains 14 residues. Germline loops: CDR1 DFQATT, CDR2 SNEGSKA (reference sequence). V gave up 4 bases and J gave up 5 bases; unmatched junction bases: 10. CDR3 residues: CSATETGRRTEAFF. CDR3 DNA sequence: TGCAGTGCTACAGAGACAGGGAGGAGAACTGAAGCTTTCTTT.

This clonotype was found a few times. This rearrangement joins TRBV5-1 to TRBJ1-6; 8 bases line up with TRBD1. The V segment lost 5 bases and the J segment 10 bases; nucleotides outside the gene matches: 8. Germline V gene sequence: CDR1 SGHRS, CDR2 YFSETQ. The length of the CDR3 is 14 residues. The CDR3, as DNA: TGCGCCAGCAGTCCCGGGACAGGCGAATCACCCCTCCACTTT. Its translation is CASSPGTGESPLHF.